The next 26 T cell receptor beta chains were all read from a single sample in a study of OX40 agonist ivuxolimab in advanced cancers. Sequencing was performed with immunoSEQ multiplex PCR; in TCRdb, only in-frame clones are kept and a portion is missing. The table shows about 86,000 clones, with approximately 90% occurring only once. Sequences were derived from CD4+ or CD8+ T cells sorted from blood, sampled in a trial of the OX40 agonist ivuxolimab. The receptors were sampled from an adult with an advanced solid tumor such as melanoma, head and neck, liver or kidney cancer.

The chain joins TRBV6-6 to TRBJ2-1, with D possibly called TRBD1 or TRBD2 (5 bases each). The V end lost 8 bases, the J end lost 7 bases, and 15 bases lay between the germline ends. Germline lookup yields CDR1 MNHNY and CDR2 SVGAGI (reference sequence). This CDR3 comprises 13 residues. Here the CDR3 DNA reads TGTGCCAGCCGTGAGGGGCGCGTGAATGAGCAGTTCTTC. Amino acid sequence: CASREGRVNEQFF.

This chain joins TRBV5-1 and TRBJ1-4; TRBD1 is a possible D gene (5 bases). The CDR3 is 16 residues long. Germline V gene lookup returns CDR1 SGHRS and CDR2 YFSETQ. The germline V and J ends were trimmed by 0 bases and 0 bases, with 9 bases remaining between them. The chain's CDR3 is CASSLEGAATNEKLFF. Written as DNA, the CDR3 is TGCGCCAGCAGCTTGGAAGGGGCCGCAACTAATGAAAAACTGTTTTTT.

The chain links TRBV6-1 to TRBJ1-1; TRBD1 is a possible D gene (6 bases). The germline V gene has CDR1 MNHNS and CDR2 SASEGT. The V gene lost 5 bases and the J gene lost 4 bases, with 14 bases spanning the gap. The CDR3 contains 14 residues. The CDR3 reads CASSILTGTTEAFF. The CDR3 DNA follows: TGTGCCAGCAGTATCTTGACAGGAACCACTGAAGCTTTCTTT.

The genes are TRBV11-2 and TRBJ2-7; 10 bases fit TRBD2. Germline-derived CDR1 and CDR2 are SGHAT and FQNNGV. The CDR3 sequence is 15 residues long. Trimming cost V 7 bases and J 4 bases; bases outside gene matches: 10. In DNA, the CDR3 is TGTGCCAGCACCAAACCGGGACTAGCGAATTACGAGCAGTACTTC. Amino acid sequence: CASTKPGLANYEQYF. Full variable domain (missing parts from reference TRBV11-2 and TRBJ2-7): EAGVAQSPRYKIIEKRQSVAFWCNPISGHATLYWYQQILGQGPKLLIQFQNNGVVDDSQLPKDRFSAERLKGVDSTLKIQPAKLEDSAVYLCASTKPGLANYEQYFGPGTRLTVT.

The J gene is TRBJ2-7, the V gene TRBV19, with D perhaps TRBD1 (7 bases). This CDR3 comprises 14 residues. Trimming left V 5 bases short and J 2 bases short, with 13 bases between. The germline V gene encodes CDR1 LNHDA and CDR2 SQIVND (reference sequence). The CDR3 DNA follows: TGTGCCAGTAGTGCCCAGGGGGGCACCTACGAGCAGTACTTC. This encodes CASSAQGGTYEQYF.

The chain employs TRBV7-6 and TRBJ2-1, with TRBD2 matching 14 bases. V lost 1 base and J lost 7; bases outside the gene matches: 6. Germline assignment: CDR1 SGHVS and CDR2 FNYEAQ. There are 17 residues in the CDR3. The chain's CDR3 is CASSLDVRTSGRNEQFF. The CDR3 nucleotides are TGTGCCAGCAGCTTAGACGTCAGGACTAGCGGGAGGAATGAGCAGTTCTTC.

The rearrangement uses TRBV28 and TRBJ2-7; no clear D gene. The CDR3 extends over 12 amino acids. The ends were cut back, 4 bases at V and 7 bases at J, with 11 bases in the middle. In germline, CDR1 is MDHEN, CDR2 SYDVKM. CDR3 protein: CASSSFPNEQYF. The CDR3 nucleotides read TGTGCCAGCAGTTCCTTCCCCAATGAGCAGTACTTC.

This clone was seen a few times. This chain links TRBV30 with TRBJ1-1; D is uncertain. The germline CDR1 and CDR2 sequences are GTSNPN and SVGIG (reference sequence). The CDR3 runs to 13 residues. Trimming shortened V by 2 bases and J by 6 bases, and 13 bases separated the two germline ends. CDR3 region: CAWSYSASAEAFF. For the CDR3, the DNA is TGTGCCTGGAGTTACAGTGCCTCGGCTGAAGCTTTCTTT.

This clone appeared once. CDR3 loop: CASSLRVRDTNYGYTF. CDR3 coding DNA: TGTGCCAGCAGTTTAAGAGTAAGGGACACTAACTATGGCTACACCTTC. The chain uses TRBV28 and TRBJ1-2, with a tentative D call TRBD1 (6 bases). Trimming pared 2 bases from V and 0 bases from J, leaving 13 bases between. The CDR3 loop spans 16 amino acids. Per germline, CDR1 MDHEN and CDR2 SYDVKM.

V and J are TRBV5-5 and TRBJ1-6; 12 nucleotides line up with TRBD1. Germline V lookup: CDR1 SGHKS, CDR2 YYEKEE (reference sequence). The ends lost 4 bases at V and 0 bases at J; junction bases unmatched: 5. This CDR3 has 18 residues. The CDR3 loop reads CASSAGTGGFSYNSPLHF. CDR3 nucleotide sequence: TGTGCCAGCAGCGCCGGGACAGGGGGCTTCTCCTATAATTCACCCCTCCACTTT.

The chain has TRBV2 and TRBJ1-5; the D is unclear. Germline loops: CDR1 SNHLY, CDR2 FYNNEI. This CDR3 has 12 residues. V gave up 7 bases and J gave up 0 bases, with 4 bases separating them. The chain's CDR3 is CASTISNQPQHF. In DNA, the CDR3 is TGTGCCAGCACCATTAGCAATCAGCCCCAGCATTTT.

This clone was picked up one time. A junction end diverges from the germline sequence, so it may reflect a read error. The chain uses TRBV7-7 and TRBJ2-5; 7 nucleotides line up with TRBD2. Germline V gene lookup returns CDR1 SSHAT and CDR2 FNYEAQ (reference sequence). The CDR3 contains 14 residues. The CDR3 sequence: CASSLGRSRETQYF. The CDR3 nucleotides are TGTGCTAGCAGTCTCGGGAGGTCCCGGGAGACCCAGTACTTC.

This clone was counted only a few times. In nucleotides, the CDR3 is TGTGCCAGCTCACCAGACATGGAGCTGTTTTTT. Its protein is CASSPDMELFF. The chain has TRBV18 and TRBJ2-2, with D unresolved. This CDR3 has 11 residues. V lost 2 bases and J 10 bases, leaving 5 bases between the germline ends. Germline loops: CDR1 KGHSH, CDR2 LQKENI.

The rearrangement uses TRBV28 and TRBJ1-5, with D uncertain. The V gene's germline CDR1 is MDHEN and CDR2 SYDVKM. With 7 bases removed from V and 4 bases from J, the gap between germline ends came to 14 bases. The CDR3 totals 14 residues. The CDR3 nucleotides read TGTGCCAGCACCCAACCCCCCCTTAATCAGCCCCAGCATTTT. Translating it yields CASTQPPLNQPQHF. Based on the CDR3 plus reference TRBV28 and TRBJ1-5, the full variable domain is DVKVTQSSRYLVKRTGEKVFLECVQDMDHENMFWYRQDPGLGLRLIYFSYDVKMKEKGDIPEGYSVSREKKERFSLILESASTNQTSMYLCASTQPPLNQPQHFGDGTRLSIL.

This sequence joins TRBV7-2 and TRBJ2-7; possible D gene TRBD2, 5 bases. The CDR3 has 13 amino acids. V lost 5 bases to trimming and J lost 0 bases, with 8 bases between them. Germline-derived CDR1 and CDR2 are SGHTA and FQGNSA. The DNA of the CDR3 is TGTGCCAGCAGCACGGCGGGCTCCTACGAGCAGTACTTC. Its protein product is CASSTAGSYEQYF.

The rearrangement uses TRBV9 and TRBJ2-4, with a weak D call TRBD1 (6 bases). This CDR3 is built from 14 residues. CDR1 SGDLS and CDR2 YYNGEE come from the germline V gene. The ends were cut back, 4 bases at V and 5 bases at J, with 13 bases in the middle. CDR3 in DNA: TGTGCCAGCAGCTTAGCAGGGGTACAAAACATTCAGTACTTC. Translating it yields CASSLAGVQNIQYF.

The V gene is TRBV2, the J gene TRBJ2-3; 7 nucleotides line up with TRBD2. J gave up 2 bases and V 3 bases, and 8 bases lay outside the gene matches. The germline gives CDR1 SNHLY, CDR2 FYNNEI. CDR3 length: 16 residues. CDR3 DNA sequence: TGTGCCAGCAGTGATCGACTAGCCAGTCTCACAGATACGCAGTATTTT. Translating gives CASSDRLASLTDTQYF.

CDR3 nucleotides: TGTGCCAGCAGCTCCCTGACTAGCGTCCCCTACGAGCAGTACTTC. Translating it yields CASSSLTSVPYEQYF. The chain links TRBV13 to TRBJ2-7; 8 positions agree with TRBD2. V gave up 4 bases and J gave up 2 bases; unmatched junction bases: 7. The CDR3 contains 15 residues. CDR1 is PRHDT and CDR2 is FYEKMQ in the germline V gene (reference sequence).

The rearrangement joins TRBV29-1 to TRBJ2-5; 13 nucleotides agree with TRBD2. The CDR3 runs to 15 residues. J lost 2 bases, V lost 4 bases, and 4 bases had no gene match. Germline V gives CDR1 SQVTM, CDR2 ANQGSEA. The DNA of the CDR3 is TGCAGCGTTGGACTAGCGGGGGGACCTCAAGAGACCCAGTACTTC. Translated: CSVGLAGGPQETQYF.

V gene TRBV6-5 combines with J gene TRBJ2-7; TRBD2 matches at 7 bases. Germline values: CDR1 MNHEY, CDR2 SVGAGI. The CDR3 loop spans 13 amino acids. Unmatched junction bases numbered 8, after V lost 8 bases and J lost 4 bases. CDR3 residues: CASGPPGGYEQYF. The DNA for the CDR3 is TGTGCCAGCGGCCCTCCGGGGGGTTACGAGCAGTACTTC.

This sequence joins TRBV5-1 and TRBJ2-3, with D unclear. The CDR3 is made up of 15 amino acids. V lost 0 bases and J lost 0, with 8 bases in between. The germline V gene has CDR1 SGHRS and CDR2 YFSETQ. The CDR3 nucleotides are TGCGCCAGCAGCTTGGAGGAGACTAGCACAGATACGCAGTATTTT. Encoded protein: CASSLEETSTDTQYF.

V is TRBV6-5 and J is TRBJ1-6, with no clear D. V lost 7 bases and J lost 9, with 13 bases in between. The CDR3 sequence is 13 residues long. Germline CDR1 reads MNHEY; CDR2 reads SVGAGI. CDR3 loop: CASKRVQASPLHF. For the CDR3, the DNA is TGTGCCAGCAAGAGGGTACAAGCTTCACCCCTCCACTTT.

This clone occurred once. The V and J genes are TRBV11-2 and TRBJ1-1; TRBD1 aligns across 8 bases. The CDR3 covers 14 residues. J gave up 2 bases and V 5 bases, and 4 bases lay outside the gene matches. The germline V gene encodes CDR1 SGHAT and CDR2 FQNNGV. CDR3 loop: CASSKGTGNTEAFF. The CDR3 DNA reads TGTGCCAGCAGCAAAGGGACAGGTAACACTGAAGCTTTCTTT.

This rearrangement joins TRBV27 to TRBJ1-6; D uncertain. Germline CDR1 is MNHEY and CDR2 is SMNVEV (reference sequence). V shed 8 bases and J shed 9 bases, with 5 bases lying between them. The CDR3 covers 10 residues. The CDR3 nucleotides are TGTGCCAGCTATTTTTCACCCCTCCACTTT. It encodes CASYFSPLHF.

The chain employs TRBV19 and TRBJ1-5, with D possibly TRBD1 on 5 matching bases. Germline CDR1 is LNHDA and CDR2 is SQIVND (reference sequence). CDR3 length: 19 residues. V was pared by 7 bases and J by 11 bases, with 36 bases between. As DNA, the CDR3 is TGTGCCAGTAATCCCGGGGCGCGGTCCCCAAGGTCCGCAATAGGGGCCCAGCATTTT. Its translation: CASNPGARSPRSAIGAQHF.

The chain uses TRBV28 and TRBJ1-5; the D is unclear. The CDR3 contains 15 residues. V lost 6 bases to trimming and J lost 2 bases, with 14 bases between them. Germline CDR1 reads MDHEN; CDR2 reads SYDVKM. The CDR3 region has the DNA TGTGCCAGCAGCTCCGACCTATCGGGCAATCAGCCCCAGCATTTT. This codes for CASSSDLSGNQPQHF.